The rows below give T cell receptor beta chains drawn from one sample of a study of patients and donors after allogeneic stem cell transplantation. One entry per CDR3 protein results from TCRdb running MiXCR on the RT-PCR reads. The table lists 9,500 to 15,000 distinct CDR3 sequences, approximately 26% of them singletons, with 51% in the top ten. Sequencing used blood, either unsorted or a sorted T cell fraction (not recorded which). The receptors stem from a human donor who was either an allogeneic HSCT recipient or a stem cell or donor lymphocyte infusion donor (not recorded which). It is not recorded whose cells these are; they may come from a transplant donor. The conserved cysteine and the conserved F or W are not part of the CDR3 here. Fields, in order: V gene, CDR3 protein.

V: TRBV11-3
CDR3: ASSLEQGRGYT

V: TRBV5-8
CDR3: ASSHRETTEAF

V: TRBV12-3/TRBV12-4
CDR3: ASSQQGTYEQY

V: TRBV5-5
CDR3: ASSSTRNTEAF

V: TRBV9
CDR3: ASSVSTSGRAADTQY

V: TRBV12-3/TRBV12-4
CDR3: ASSLGGTEYGYT

V: TRBV29-1
CDR3: SAAGYNEQF

V: TRBV12-3/TRBV12-4
CDR3: ASGGPQPQH

V: TRBV5-1
CDR3: ASSPRLQENIQY

V: TRBV18
CDR3: ASSRGQIGEAF

V: TRBV12-3/TRBV12-4
CDR3: ASSFYRSSNQPQH

V: TRBV27
CDR3: ASSLDGLPLNSPLH

V: TRBV9
CDR3: ASSGWDRGGYT

V: TRBV18
CDR3: ASSLGSLSTEAF

V: TRBV29-1
CDR3: SVELRTDTQY

V: TRBV28
CDR3: ASSSGQATLTGGYT

V: TRBV6-1
CDR3: ASMAGGGTGELF

V: TRBV5-1
CDR3: ASSRHRSRWQTGELF

V: TRBV6-5
CDR3: ASSWGQETSPLH

V: TRBV30
CDR3: AWNGGRNTEAF

V: TRBV5-1
CDR3: ASNEGANVLT

V: TRBV5-1
CDR3: ASSFRGENTEAF

V: TRBV4-3
CDR3: ASSQDTVTYEQY

V: TRBV9
CDR3: ASSASGRQIPF

V: TRBV2
CDR3: ASRFRDFYTIY